This T cell receptor (beta chain) was identified in a study of cytomegalovirus exposure and HLA in healthy donors. Germline lookup yields CDR1 KGHSH and CDR2 LQKENI. V was pared by 0 bases and J by 2 bases, with 13 bases between. The CDR3 loop spans 16 amino acids. The PCR ran on 60 Vbeta and 13 Jbeta primers. Produced via immunoSEQ multiplex PCR; TCRdb's table is partial and in-frame only. Altogether under 150,000 clones are present, over 75% being singletons, with the ten largest covering 2% to 3%. Sequences were obtained from PBMCs. This clonotype originated in a woman under 30 in good health and CMV-seronegative. The rearrangement joins TRBV18 to TRBJ2-5, with D perhaps matching TRBD1 (6 bases). CDR3 region: CASSPPRGQGQETQYF. CDR3 in DNA: TGTGCCAGCTCACCACCCCGAGGTCAGGGGCAAGAGACCCAGTACTTC.